The 31 T cell receptor beta chains in this list originate from one sample, sequenced in a study of blood T cell repertoires in COVID-19. TCRdb keeps only in-frame clones here, not all; method: immunoSEQ multiplex PCR. The repertoire has a few hundred thousand clones, around 80% of them found once; the top ten carry around 9.3%. Sequenced input: peripheral blood. Receptors originate from a woman of 80 years or more with acute or convalescent COVID-19.

The rearrangement uses TRBV7-2 and TRBJ1-2; D is unresolved. The V and J ends lost 5 bases and 5 bases respectively, with 15 bases between them. This CDR3 region has 14 residues. Germline V CDR1 and CDR2: SGHTA, FQGNSA. The CDR3 region is CASSVREGPYGYTF. The CDR3 nucleotides read TGTGCCAGCAGCGTCCGGGAAGGACCTTATGGCTACACCTTC.

The rearrangement joins TRBV24-1 to TRBJ1-1, with 9 bases that match TRBD1. The trim removed 4 bases at V and 7 bases at J, leaving 9 bases unmatched. Germline V gives CDR1 KGHDR, CDR2 SFDVKD. CDR3 size: 15 residues. CDR3 sequence (DNA): TGTGCCACCAGTGAGAGGGGGACAGGGAGAGGTGAAGCTTTCTTT. Its translation is CATSERGTGRGEAFF.

J is TRBJ1-1 and V is TRBV10-3, with D possibly TRBD1 on 6 matching bases. The V and J ends lost 2 bases and 7 bases respectively, with 14 bases between them. This CDR3 region has 14 residues. The germline V gene encodes CDR1 ENHRY and CDR2 SYGVKD. The CDR3 reads CAISEPRTAREAFF. The CDR3 region has the DNA TGTGCCATCAGTGAGCCGCGGACAGCCCGTGAAGCTTTCTTT.

The V and J genes are TRBV9 and TRBJ2-5; possibly TRBD2 for D (6 bases). V lost 4 bases and J lost 5, with 15 bases in between. CDR3 size: 14 residues. Germline CDR1 SGDLS, CDR2 YYNGEE. The CDR3 sequence: CASSPRLVGETQYF. The DNA of the CDR3 is TGTGCCAGCAGCCCCAGACTAGTGGGGGAGACCCAGTACTTC.

This clone has just a few counts. This chain links TRBV5-1 with TRBJ1-4; tentative D call: TRBD1 (5 bases). This CDR3 is built from 15 residues. The ends were cut back, 0 bases at V and 5 bases at J, with 11 bases in the middle. Per the germline V gene, CDR1 is SGHRS and CDR2 is YFSETQ. The CDR3 is CASSLEAGENEKLFF. Here the CDR3 DNA reads TGCGCCAGCAGCTTGGAGGCGGGGGAGAATGAAAAACTGTTTTTT.

This clone came up once. This sequence joins TRBV11-3 and TRBJ2-3, with D perhaps TRBD1 (6 bases). Germline loops: CDR1 SGHNT, CDR2 YENEEA. V gave up 5 bases and J gave up 0 bases, with 9 bases separating them. The CDR3 contains 14 residues. Written as DNA, the CDR3 is TGTGCCAGCAGCAGGGGGAGCAGCACAGATACGCAGTATTTT. Residues: CASSRGSSTDTQYF.

This chain joins TRBV7-3 and TRBJ2-3; 10 bases match TRBD2. The V segment lost 2 bases and the J segment 4 bases; nucleotides outside the gene matches: 3. The V gene's germline CDR1 is SGHTA and CDR2 FQGTGA. The CDR3 length is 15 residues. The CDR3 bases are TGTGCCAGCAGCTTACTAGCGGGGGTCGCAGATACGCAGTATTTT. Amino acid sequence: CASSLLAGVADTQYF.

On this clone itself: Germline and junction disagree at one end, which may indicate a read error. The rearrangement links TRBV2 to TRBJ2-5, with 16 bases fitting TRBD2. Looked up from germline, CDR1 is SNHLY and CDR2 is FYNNEI. This CDR3 contains 14 residues. Written as DNA, the CDR3 is TGCGCCCGAGGGACTAGCGGGGGGGGAGAGACCCAGTACTTC. This codes for CARGTSGGGETQYF.

There are a few counts of this clone. This rearrangement joins TRBV7-8 to TRBJ2-3; 8 nucleotides line up with TRBD2. CDR1 and CDR2 from the germline V gene are SGHVS and FQNEAQ. V shed 4 bases, J shed 2 bases, and the junction held 11 bases outside the gene matches. The CDR3 sequence is 17 residues long. The CDR3 coding sequence is TGTGCCAGCAGCTCGTTTAGCGGGGCCCTCTCCACAGATACGCAGTATTTT. Translation: CASSSFSGALSTDTQYF.

The genes are TRBV7-2 and TRBJ2-2; D possibly corresponds to TRBD2 (6 bases). This CDR3 has 18 residues. The germline V gene encodes CDR1 SGHTA and CDR2 FQGNSA. V dropped 5 bases and J dropped 6 bases, with 25 bases sitting between them. The CDR3 protein is CASSLYGVGAGRAGELFF. In DNA, the CDR3 is TGTGCCAGCAGCCTTTACGGGGTGGGCGCGGGGAGAGCCGGGGAGCTGTTTTTT.

The rearrangement uses TRBV6-5 and TRBJ1-1; no clear D gene. The CDR3 covers 15 residues. V lost 5 bases, J lost 3 bases, and 16 bases lay in between. From germline, CDR1 is MNHEY and CDR2 SVGAGI. The CDR3 loop reads CASSHRHSEYTEAFF. The CDR3 bases are TGTGCCAGCAGTCATAGACACTCAGAGTACACTGAAGCTTTCTTT.

In this sample, this clone turned up a few times. The V gene is TRBV21-1, the J gene TRBJ1-4; whether TRBD1, the table's D call, matches the DNA was not checked. TRBV21-1 is marked as a pseudogene. This CDR3 has 16 amino acids. The CDR3 sequence: CASGGTGGPTNEKLFF. The CDR3, as DNA: TGTGCCAGCGGAGGGACAGGGGGGCCAACTAATGAAAAACTGTTTTTT.

The CDR3 reads CASSKGFGGSPLHF. The CDR3 DNA reads as TGTGCCAGCAGCAAAGGTTTCGGGGGATCACCCCTCCACTTT. This rearrangement joins TRBV21-1 to TRBJ1-6. TRBV21-1 is a pseudogene segment. This CDR3 has 14 residues.

The V and J genes are TRBV30 and TRBJ2-5; a weak D match, TRBD2 (6 bases). The CDR3 length is 15 residues. Germline V gene lookup returns CDR1 GTSNPN and CDR2 SVGIG (reference sequence). The ends were cut back, 0 bases at V and 1 base at J, with 12 bases in the middle. CDR3 residues: CAWSVRGFIQETQYF. Written as DNA, the CDR3 is TGTGCCTGGAGTGTACGGGGGTTCATCCAAGAGACCCAGTACTTC.

This clone was detected once. The chain uses TRBV18 and TRBJ2-5, with 10 positions matching TRBD2. The germline CDR1 and CDR2 sequences are KGHSH and LQKENI. V lost 2 bases, J lost 2 bases, and 2 bases stayed unmatched. The CDR3 covers 15 residues. CDR3 amino acids: CASSPGLAAQETQYF. In nucleotides, the CDR3 is TGTGCCAGCTCACCAGGACTAGCGGCTCAAGAGACCCAGTACTTC.

This clone turned up a few times. The chain is built from TRBV18 and TRBJ1-4, with 8 bases fitting TRBD1. Germline V gene lookup returns CDR1 KGHSH and CDR2 LQKENI. The CDR3 is 18 amino acids. With 0 bases clipped from V and 1 base from J, the junction kept 7 bases outside the gene matches. The CDR3 sequence is CASSPPRGREVTNEKLFF. The CDR3 DNA sequence: TGTGCCAGCTCACCACCCAGGGGGCGCGAAGTAACTAATGAAAAACTGTTTTTT.

The chain carries TRBV15 and TRBJ2-3, with TRBD2 identical over 9 bases. Germline values: CDR1 LNHNV, CDR2 YYDKDF (reference sequence). The CDR3 consists of 16 residues. With V trimmed by 0 bases and J by 6 bases, 7 bases remained unmatched. CDR3 nucleotide sequence: TGTGCCACCAGCAGAGATCTCGGCGGGGGGGCGGATACGCAGTATTTT. It translates to CATSRDLGGGADTQYF.

This clone was seen once. The DNA for the CDR3 is TGTGCCACCAGTCGGCTAGCGGGGGATTCAGATACGCAGTATTTT. It specifies CATSRLAGDSDTQYF. V usage is TRBV24-1 and J usage is TRBJ2-3; 10 bases are shared with TRBD2. V lost 6 bases to trimming and J lost 4 bases; unmatched junction nucleotides: 6. This CDR3 has 15 residues. CDR1 is KGHDR, CDR2 SFDVKD, per germline.

The V and J genes are TRBV7-2 and TRBJ2-4, with a tentative D call TRBD2 (6 bases). The germline gives CDR1 SGHTA, CDR2 FQGNSA. Trimming left V 5 bases short and J 6 bases short, with 14 bases between. This CDR3 is built from 14 residues. The CDR3 reads CASSLMRDPNIQYF. CDR3 coding DNA: TGTGCCAGCAGCCTAATGCGGGACCCAAACATTCAGTACTTC.

V is TRBV9 and J is TRBJ2-7; D is possibly TRBD1 (6 bases). The V end lost 0 bases, the J end lost 0 bases, and 13 bases lay between the germline ends. This CDR3 region has 16 residues. Germline V gene data show CDR1 as SGDLS and CDR2 as YYNGEE. CDR3 nucleotides: TGTGCCAGCAGCGTAGGAGTGGGGACACCCTCCTACGAGCAGTACTTC. Encoded protein: CASSVGVGTPSYEQYF.

The chain recombines TRBV28 with TRBJ1-2; the match to TRBD1 covers 8 bases. Germline V gene lookup returns CDR1 MDHEN and CDR2 SYDVKM. With V trimmed by 2 bases and J by 5 bases, 4 bases remained unmatched. The CDR3 length is 14 residues. The CDR3 nucleotides are TGTGCCAGCAGTTTACCGACAGGGGTGTATGGCTACACCTTC. Translation gives CASSLPTGVYGYTF.

The rearrangement links TRBV7-2 to TRBJ1-5, with D tentatively TRBD1 (5 bases). The CDR3 is 15 amino acids. Deletions cut 5 bases from V and 0 bases from J, with 11 bases between. Germline V gene sequence: CDR1 SGHTA, CDR2 FQGNSA. The CDR3 DNA is TGTGCCAGCAGCCCGACAGTCAATAGCAATCAGCCCCAGCATTTT. This sequence encodes CASSPTVNSNQPQHF. Based on the CDR3 plus reference TRBV7-2 and TRBJ1-5, the full variable domain is GAGVSQSPSNKVTEKGKDVELRCDPISGHTALYWYRQSLGQGLEFLIYFQGNSAPDKSGLPSDRFSAERTGGSVSTLTIQRTQQEDSAVYLCASSPTVNSNQPQHFGDGTRLSIL.

The chain employs TRBV5-4 and TRBJ1-4; 9 bases are shared with TRBD1. V shed 4 bases and J 6 bases; nucleotides not matched to a gene: 10. CDR1 SGHNT and CDR2 YYREEE come from the germline V gene (reference sequence). This CDR3 is built from 16 residues. This CDR3 is CASSLGTGRLDEKLFF. CDR3 sequence (DNA): TGTGCCAGCAGCCTGGGGACAGGGAGGTTGGATGAAAAACTGTTTTTT.

The chain carries TRBV19 and TRBJ1-1; possibly TRBD1 for D (6 bases). Germline V CDR1 and CDR2: LNHDA, SQIVND (reference sequence). This CDR3 comprises 15 residues. The V gene lost 3 bases and the J gene lost 1 base, with 12 bases spanning the gap. The CDR3 DNA reads TGTGCCAGTAGTATCCGGGGGGCGGAGAACACTGAAGCTTTCTTT. It encodes CASSIRGAENTEAFF.

The genes are TRBV10-3 and TRBJ1-5, with a tentative D call TRBD1 (5 bases). The germline V and J ends were trimmed by 3 bases and 7 bases, with 19 bases remaining between them. The germline CDR1 and CDR2 sequences are ENHRY and SYGVKD. CDR3 length: 16 amino acids. The CDR3 bases are TGTGCCATCAGTGACCAGGCGAGCCAGGGAATACAGCCCCAGCATTTT. This gives the protein CAISDQASQGIQPQHF.

V is TRBV6-6 and J is TRBJ2-1, with a possible D match to TRBD1 (6 bases). Germline V gene lookup returns CDR1 MNHNY and CDR2 SVGAGI (reference sequence). The CDR3 is 17 residues long. V was clipped by 5 bases and J by 0 bases, with 17 bases between them. CDR3 DNA sequence: TGTGCCAGCAGTCGAGGACAGTACAGGAGCTCCTACAATGAGCAGTTCTTC. It specifies CASSRGQYRSSYNEQFF.

V usage is TRBV2 and J usage is TRBJ2-2, with 8 nucleotides matching TRBD2. Germline V CDR1 and CDR2: SNHLY, FYNNEI. The CDR3 length is 15 residues. Unmatched junction bases numbered 5, after V lost 2 bases and J lost 6 bases. CDR3 sequence: CASSENGRASGELFF. As DNA, the CDR3 is TGTGCCAGCAGTGAAAACGGGAGGGCCTCCGGGGAGCTGTTTTTT.

For the CDR3, the DNA is TGCGCCAGCAGCCGCGGGGAAGGATTCGAATCCGAGCAGTACTTC. The encoded protein is CASSRGEGFESEQYF. The chain links TRBV4-1 to TRBJ2-7; tentatively, D is TRBD2 (6 bases). The CDR3 length is 15 residues. The ends were cut back, 4 bases at V and 6 bases at J, with 19 bases in the middle. CDR1 is MGHRA, CDR2 YSYEKL, per germline.

The V call is TRBV6-2 or TRBV6-3, the J call TRBJ2-1; maybe TRBD2 (5 bases). Germline V gives CDR1 MNHEY, CDR2 SVGEGT. The ends were cut back, 2 bases at V and 6 bases at J, with 8 bases in the middle. The CDR3 consists of 13 residues. CDR3 DNA sequence: TGTGCCAGCAGTTACGTCCGGGGCAATGAGCAGTTCTTC. Its translation: CASSYVRGNEQFF.

The V and J genes are TRBV4-1 and TRBJ2-6, with TRBD2 matching 8 bases. Trimming took 3 bases from V and 2 from J; bases not matched to a gene: 6. CDR3 length: 17 residues. CDR1 and CDR2 (germline): MGHRA, YSYEKL. This CDR3 is CASSQGGREAGANVLTF. CDR3 DNA sequence: TGCGCCAGCAGCCAGGGGGGGCGGGAGGCTGGGGCCAACGTCCTGACTTTC.

The chain combines TRBV2 with TRBJ2-2, with 13 bases matching TRBD2. This CDR3 comprises 17 residues. CDR1 and CDR2 (germline): SNHLY, FYNNEI. Unmatched junction bases numbered 10, after V lost 6 bases and J lost 6 bases. CDR3 sequence reads: CASRGGLAGHPPGELFF. CDR3 nucleotide sequence: TGTGCCAGCAGGGGGGGACTAGCGGGACACCCACCCGGGGAGCTGTTTTTT.